This TCR beta chain stems from a study of T cell repertoires in cytomegalovirus infection. Study context: Indicated by public TCR beta signatures were CMV infection and matching HLA type.

TCRdb ran MiXCR on the reads and lists one entry per CDR3 protein. The table lists 310,000 or so distinct CDR3 sequences, about a sixth of them singletons, with about 12% in the top ten. Trimming cost V 0 bases and J 0 bases, with 9 bases left between them. CDR3 length: 15 residues. The V gene's germline CDR1 is SGHTA and CDR2 FQGNSA. This clonotype occurred many times. This receptor was identified in a human donor in good health (CMV status not recorded). Some clones in this sample may be carry-over from other donors' samples. This sequence joins TRBV7-2 and TRBJ2-7; D gene ambiguous. The sequenced sample consisted of PBMCs. CDR3 nucleotide sequence: TGTGCCAGCAGCTTAGCAGCAGGAAACTCCTACGAGCAGTACTTC. Its protein is CASSLAAGNSYEQYF.